This T cell receptor beta chain was documented in a study of T cells after yellow fever vaccination. As TCR cDNA was made by 5'RACE template switching, a universal primer site and UMIs were added. Using its own MiXCR run on the 5' RACE reads, TCRdb lists one record per CDR3 protein. The table has 350,000 or so distinct CDR3 sequences, 8.1% seen once; the top ten hold around 17%. This clonotype has just a few counts. Germline V lookup: CDR1 MNHNS, CDR2 SASEGT. V lost 7 bases to trimming and J lost 7 bases, with 22 bases between them. This CDR3 region has 15 residues. This chain uses TRBV6-1 with TRBJ1-2; D is unclear. The specimen was PBMCs, collected around 45 days after the first yellow fever vaccination. The source of this sequence is a man aged 18 to 30 who received the YFV17D yellow fever vaccine. The chain's CDR3 is CASMNRELWYGGYTF. The CDR3 DNA reads TGTGCCAGCATGAACCGGGAGCTCTGGTACGGTGGCTACACCTTC.